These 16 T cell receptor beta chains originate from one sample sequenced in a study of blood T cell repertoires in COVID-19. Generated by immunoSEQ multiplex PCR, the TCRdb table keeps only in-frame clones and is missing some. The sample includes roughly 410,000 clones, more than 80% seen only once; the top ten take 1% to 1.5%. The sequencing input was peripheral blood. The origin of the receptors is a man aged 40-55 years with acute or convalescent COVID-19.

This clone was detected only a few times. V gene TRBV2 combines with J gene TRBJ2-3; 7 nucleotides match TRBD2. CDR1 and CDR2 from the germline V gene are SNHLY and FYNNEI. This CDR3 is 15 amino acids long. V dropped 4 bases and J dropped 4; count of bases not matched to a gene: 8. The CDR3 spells CASSVSRELADTQYF. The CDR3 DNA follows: TGTGCCAGCAGTGTCTCGCGGGAGCTGGCAGATACGCAGTATTTT.

CDR3 sequence (DNA): TGTGCCTGGGGGGGAGGACTAGCGGGAGTCAATGAGCAGTTCTTC. As protein: CAWGGGLAGVNEQFF. V is TRBV30 and J is TRBJ2-1; 13 nucleotides match TRBD2. V lost 5 bases and J lost 6; bases outside the gene matches: 7. The CDR3 runs 15 residues. Germline CDR1 GTSNPN, CDR2 SVGIG (reference sequence).

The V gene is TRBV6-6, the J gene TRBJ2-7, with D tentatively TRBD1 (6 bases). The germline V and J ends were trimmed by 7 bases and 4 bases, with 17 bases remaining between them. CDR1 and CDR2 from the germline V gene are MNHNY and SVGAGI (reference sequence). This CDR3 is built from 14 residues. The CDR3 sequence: CASKRRTVVYEQYF. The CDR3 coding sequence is TGTGCCAGCAAACGGAGGACAGTCGTTTACGAGCAGTACTTC.

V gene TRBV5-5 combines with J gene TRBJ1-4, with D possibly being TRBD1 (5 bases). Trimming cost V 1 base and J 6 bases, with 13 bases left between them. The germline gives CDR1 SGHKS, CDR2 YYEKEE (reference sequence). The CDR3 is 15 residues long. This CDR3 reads CASSLLQGGDEKLFF. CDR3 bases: TGTGCCAGCAGCTTGTTGCAGGGCGGGGATGAAAAACTGTTTTTT.

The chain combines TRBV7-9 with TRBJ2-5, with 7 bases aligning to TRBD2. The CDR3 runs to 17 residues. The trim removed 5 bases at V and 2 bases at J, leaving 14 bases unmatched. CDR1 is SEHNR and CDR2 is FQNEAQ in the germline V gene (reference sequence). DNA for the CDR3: TGTGCCAGCAGCCCTCGGACTAGTAGGGCGGGACAAGAGACCCAGTACTTC. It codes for CASSPRTSRAGQETQYF.

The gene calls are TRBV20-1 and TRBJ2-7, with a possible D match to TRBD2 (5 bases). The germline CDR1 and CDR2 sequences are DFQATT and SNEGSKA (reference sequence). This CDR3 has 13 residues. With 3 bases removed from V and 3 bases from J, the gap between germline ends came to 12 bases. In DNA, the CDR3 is TGCAGTGCTAGTGAGGGCGGACTCTACGAGCAGTACTTC. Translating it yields CSASEGGLYEQYF.

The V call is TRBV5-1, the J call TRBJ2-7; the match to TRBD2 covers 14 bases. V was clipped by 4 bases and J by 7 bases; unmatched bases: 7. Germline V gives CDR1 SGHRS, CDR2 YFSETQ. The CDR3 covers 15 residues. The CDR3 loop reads CASSPGLAGDGEQYF. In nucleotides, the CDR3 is TGCGCCAGCAGCCCGGGACTAGCGGGAGATGGTGAGCAGTACTTC.

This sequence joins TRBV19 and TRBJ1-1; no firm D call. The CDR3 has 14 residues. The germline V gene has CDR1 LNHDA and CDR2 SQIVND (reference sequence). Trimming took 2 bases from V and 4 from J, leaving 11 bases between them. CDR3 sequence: CASSIWGGSTEAFF. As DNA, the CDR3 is TGTGCCAGTAGTATATGGGGAGGAAGCACTGAAGCTTTCTTT.

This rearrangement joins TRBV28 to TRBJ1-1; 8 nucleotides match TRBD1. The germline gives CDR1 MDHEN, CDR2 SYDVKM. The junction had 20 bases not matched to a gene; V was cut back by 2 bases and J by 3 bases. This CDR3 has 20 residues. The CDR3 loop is CASSLLRQGLRNSRDTEAFF. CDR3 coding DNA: TGTGCCAGCAGTTTACTGCGACAGGGGCTCAGGAATTCGAGGGACACTGAAGCTTTCTTT. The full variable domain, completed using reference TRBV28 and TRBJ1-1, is DVKVTQSSRYLVKRTGEKVFLECVQDMDHENMFWYRQDPGLGLRLIYFSYDVKMKEKGDIPEGYSVSREKKERFSLILESASTNQTSMYLCASSLLRQGLRNSRDTEAFFGQGTRLTVV.

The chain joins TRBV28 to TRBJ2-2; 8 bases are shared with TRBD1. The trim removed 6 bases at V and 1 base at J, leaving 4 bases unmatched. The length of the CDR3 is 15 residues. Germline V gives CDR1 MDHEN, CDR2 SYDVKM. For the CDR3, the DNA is TGTGCCAGCAGGTTCGGACAGGGGAACACCGGGGAGCTGTTTTTT. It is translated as CASRFGQGNTGELFF.

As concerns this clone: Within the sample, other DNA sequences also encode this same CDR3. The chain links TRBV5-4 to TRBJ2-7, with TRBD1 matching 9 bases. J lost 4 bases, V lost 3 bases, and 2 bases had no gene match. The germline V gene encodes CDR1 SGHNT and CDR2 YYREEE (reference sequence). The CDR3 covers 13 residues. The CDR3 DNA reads TGTGCCAGCAGCTCGGACAGGGGTTACGAGCAGTACTTC. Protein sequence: CASSSDRGYEQYF.

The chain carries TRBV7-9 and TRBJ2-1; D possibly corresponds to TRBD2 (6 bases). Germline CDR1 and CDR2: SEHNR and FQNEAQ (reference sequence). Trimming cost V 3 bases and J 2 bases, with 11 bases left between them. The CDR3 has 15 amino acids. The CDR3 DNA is TGTGCCAGCAGCTTTCTTCGGGGGACCTACAATGAGCAGTTCTTC. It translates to CASSFLRGTYNEQFF.

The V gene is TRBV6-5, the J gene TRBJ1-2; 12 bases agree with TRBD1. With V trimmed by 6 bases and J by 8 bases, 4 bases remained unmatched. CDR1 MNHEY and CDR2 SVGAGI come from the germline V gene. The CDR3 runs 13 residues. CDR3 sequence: CASSGGTGGGYTF. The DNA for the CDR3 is TGTGCCAGCAGCGGCGGGACAGGGGGCGGCTACACCTTC.

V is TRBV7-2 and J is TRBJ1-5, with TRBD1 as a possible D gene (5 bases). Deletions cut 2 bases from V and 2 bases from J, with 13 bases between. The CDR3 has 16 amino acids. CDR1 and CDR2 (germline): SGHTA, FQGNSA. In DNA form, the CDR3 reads TGTGCCAGCAGCTTACTAGGTCAGGGCGGCAATCAGCCCCAGCATTTT. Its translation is CASSLLGQGGNQPQHF.

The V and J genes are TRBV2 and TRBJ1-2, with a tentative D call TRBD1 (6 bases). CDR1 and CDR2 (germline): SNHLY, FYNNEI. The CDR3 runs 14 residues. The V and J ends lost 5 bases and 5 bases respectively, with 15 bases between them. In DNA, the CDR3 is TGTGCCAGCAGTAACCAGGGGCCGGTTTATGGCTACACCTTC. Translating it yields CASSNQGPVYGYTF.

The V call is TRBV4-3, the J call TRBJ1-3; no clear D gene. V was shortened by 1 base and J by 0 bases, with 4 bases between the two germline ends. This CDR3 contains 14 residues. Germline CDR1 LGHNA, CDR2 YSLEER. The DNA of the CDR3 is TGCGCCAGCAGCCAAGTACTCTCTGGAAACACCATATATTTT. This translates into CASSQVLSGNTIYF.